This T cell receptor beta chain was sequenced in a study of cytomegalovirus exposure and HLA in healthy donors. Unrecorded immune exposures were likely, despite nominal health at sampling. This PCR relied on a set of 60 Vbeta primers and 13 Jbeta primers. Only in-frame clones appear in the TCRdb table, and some are missing; sequencing was by immunoSEQ multiplex PCR. The data show some 180,000 clones, about 80% seen once. The sample holds a few counts of this clone. Its antigen is as yet unknown. General study findings and limits: Upon later analysis, TCR association rates were observed to vary by HLA locus, being highest for DRB1 and lowest for HLA-C. Relative to equally common others, HLA-associated TCR beta chains showed greater clonal expansion in a later analysis.

The germline CDR1 and CDR2 sequences are SNHLY and FYNNEI. V was pared by 7 bases and J by 8 bases, with 10 bases of the junction left unmatched. The length of the CDR3 is 13 residues. The clonotype comes from a woman aged 60 to 75 in good health and CMV-seropositive. This rearrangement joins TRBV2 to TRBJ1-2, with TRBD1 matching over 7 bases. Sequenced: PBMCs. The DNA of the CDR3 is TGTGCCAGCACCGTTAGACAGGGTGGCGGCTACACCTTC. It yields the protein CASTVRQGGGYTF.